This T cell receptor (beta chain) comes out of a study of blood T cell repertoires in COVID-19. Study information: The study drew acute and convalescent COVID-19 samples from the United States, Italy and Spain. Sources were T cells, B-cell-depleted T cells, or PBMCs; the material itself was cDNA or gDNA.

V lost 1 base, J lost 6 bases, and 6 bases lay in between. Germline CDR1 is SGHVS and CDR2 is FQNEAQ. The CDR3 totals 13 residues. In the original analysis: Reference gene primers were amplified, and this amplification served to estimate nucleated cell counts. The table came from immunoSEQ multiplex PCR; TCRdb's copy has only in-frame clones and leaves some out. That table is the source of V, J and clone size, and D and trimming were worked out from the DNA. The sample shows roughly 100,000 clones, approximately 92% of them seen only once. V and J are TRBV7-8 and TRBJ2-2, with D perhaps TRBD2 (5 bases). The clonotype was recovered from a man in his fifties or sixties with active COVID-19. Sequences were obtained from peripheral blood. The CDR3 loop reads CASSLVRAGELFF. In nucleotides, the CDR3 is TGTGCCAGCAGCTTAGTGCGGGCCGGGGAGCTGTTTTTT. Looking up the rest from reference TRBV7-8 and TRBJ2-2 gives the full variable domain: GAGVSQSPRYKVAKRGQDVALRCDPISGHVSLFWYQQALGQGPEFLTYFQNEAQLDKSGLPSDRFFAERPEGSVSTLKIQRTQQEDSAVYLCASSLVRAGELFFGEGSRLTVL.